Following are 15 T cell receptor beta chains from one sample sequenced in a study of T-cell memory formation after mild COVID-19. From the 5' RACE reads, TCRdb called clonotypes with MiXCR, one entry per CDR3 protein. The sample includes about 430,000 distinct CDR3 sequences, 15% to 20% of them seen just once. The sequencing sample was made of PBMCs or a T cell subset sorted from them (not recorded which). These receptors were taken from a man younger than 30 who had mild COVID-19 (a few samples of this study predate the infection). Cell type and time point are not known.

CDR3 DNA: TGCGCCAGCAGCCTCGGGACAGGGGCCACAGATACGCAGTATTTT. Translation: CASSLGTGATDTQYF. The chain is built from TRBV5-1 and TRBJ2-3; 10 bases fit TRBD1. Germline CDR1 SGHRS, CDR2 YFSETQ. The CDR3 consists of 15 residues. Unmatched junction bases numbered 4, after V lost 4 bases and J lost 2 bases.

This clonotype was detected a few times. The chain is built from TRBV2 and TRBJ1-4; TRBD1 is a possible D gene (6 bases). Trimming stripped 5 bases from V and 7 bases from J, with 14 bases between. The CDR3 is 14 residues long. Per the germline V gene, CDR1 is SNHLY and CDR2 is FYNNEI. The CDR3 sequence: CASSIGQQGEKLFF. The CDR3 nucleotides read TGTGCCAGCAGTATCGGACAGCAGGGTGAAAAACTGTTTTTT.

This clonotype was detected a few times. The gene calls are TRBV6-5 and TRBJ1-2; 8 bases map to TRBD1. Germline CDR1 is MNHEY and CDR2 is SVGAGI. J gave up 4 bases and V 3 bases, and 7 bases lay outside the gene matches. This CDR3 region has 15 residues. The CDR3: CASSYGQGAGYGYTF. DNA for the CDR3: TGTGCCAGCAGTTATGGGCAGGGGGCAGGCTATGGCTACACCTTC.

This clonotype was seen more than once but under ten times. The chain recombines TRBV14 with TRBJ2-2; D remains unclear. Germline V gives CDR1 SGHDN, CDR2 FVKESK. Trimming took off 0 bases at V and 12 bases at J, with 8 bases between the two ends. The length of the CDR3 is 12 residues. The CDR3 DNA reads as TGTGCCAGCAGCCAAGAACTCTCGAAGCTGTTTTTT. Residues: CASSQELSKLFF.

This clonotype was recorded a few times. This rearrangement joins TRBV6-1 to TRBJ1-5; possible D gene TRBD1, 5 bases. CDR3 size: 15 residues. Looked up from germline, CDR1 is MNHNS and CDR2 is SASEGT. V lost 1 base to trimming and J lost 1 base, with 8 bases between them. The CDR3 DNA is TGTGCCAGCAGTGAAGACCGGGGGAGCAATCAGCCCCAGCATTTT. It translates to CASSEDRGSNQPQHF.

This clonotype was detected a few times. The chain links TRBV7-2 to TRBJ2-2; D call uncertain. The ends were cut back, 1 base at V and 4 bases at J, with 10 bases in the middle. CDR3 size: 15 residues. Germline V lookup: CDR1 SGHTA, CDR2 FQGNSA. In nucleotides, the CDR3 is TGTGCCAGCAGCTTAGTCGATTTGATCACCGGGGAGCTGTTTTTT. Amino acid sequence: CASSLVDLITGELFF.

The rearrangement links TRBV7-9 to TRBJ2-1, with D unresolved. CDR3 size: 13 residues. Germline values: CDR1 SEHNR, CDR2 FQNEAQ (reference sequence). V was pared by 3 bases and J by 6 bases, with 9 bases between. The CDR3 region has the DNA TGTGCCAGCAGCTTCACGAATCCCAATGAGCAGTTCTTC. Translated: CASSFTNPNEQFF. Combining the CDR3 with reference TRBV7-9 and TRBJ2-1 gives the whole variable domain DTGVSQNPRHKITKRGQNVTFRCDPISEHNRLYWYRQTLGQGPEFLTYFQNEAQLEKSRLLSDRFSAERPKGSFSTLEIQRTEQGDSAMYLCASSFTNPNEQFFGPGTRLTVL.

V is TRBV7-2 and J is TRBJ2-1; unclear D gene. V lost 5 bases and J 4 bases, leaving 15 bases between the germline ends. Germline V CDR1 and CDR2: SGHTA, FQGNSA. The CDR3 is made up of 15 amino acids. The CDR3 region is CASSHSRQTYNEQFF. In DNA form, the CDR3 reads TGTGCCAGCAGCCACAGCCGACAAACGTACAATGAGCAGTTCTTC.

The chain has TRBV2 and TRBJ2-2; unclear D gene. Germline V gene sequence: CDR1 SNHLY, CDR2 FYNNEI. CDR3 size: 13 residues. The V end lost 2 bases, the J end lost 6 bases, and 7 bases lay between the germline ends. CDR3 nucleotides: TGTGCCAGCAGTGAACAGGTGCCCGGGGAGCTGTTTTTT. It is translated as CASSEQVPGELFF.

The chain is built from TRBV7-2 and TRBJ2-6; 10 bases line up with TRBD1. Germline CDR1 SGHTA, CDR2 FQGNSA. V lost 1 base and J lost 12; bases outside the gene matches: 6. The length of the CDR3 is 15 residues. CDR3 sequence (DNA): TGTGCCAGCAGCTTAGGGACAGGGGGGACGGGCGTCCTGACTTTC. Amino acid sequence: CASSLGTGGTGVLTF. Looking up the rest from reference TRBV7-2 and TRBJ2-6 gives the full variable domain: GAGVSQSPSNKVTEKGKDVELRCDPISGHTALYWYRQSLGQGLEFLIYFQGNSAPDKSGLPSDRFSAERTGGSVSTLTIQRTQQEDSAVYLCASSLGTGGTGVLTFGAGSRLTVL.

The chain recombines TRBV6-2 or TRBV6-3 with TRBJ2-5, with a tentative D call TRBD1 (5 bases). The V end lost 2 bases, the J end lost 5 bases, and 12 bases lay between the germline ends. Per the germline V gene, CDR1 is MNHEY and CDR2 is SVGEGT. The CDR3 consists of 14 residues. CDR3 sequence reads: CASSYQGLGETQYF. The CDR3 DNA reads TGTGCCAGCAGTTACCAGGGTTTGGGGGAGACCCAGTACTTC.

V usage is TRBV21-1 and J usage is TRBJ2-7; the listed D gene, TRBD1, was not tested against the DNA. TRBV21-1 is classified as a pseudogene. This CDR3 contains 14 residues. The CDR3 coding sequence is TGTGCCAGCAGCAGGGGGACAGTGACCTCCGAGCAGTACTTC. Translating it yields CASSRGTVTSEQYF.

This clonotype showed up many times. The chain links TRBV20-1 to TRBJ2-3; the D gene is possibly TRBD2 (6 bases). Germline V lookup: CDR1 DFQATT, CDR2 SNEGSKA (reference sequence). V was trimmed by 0 bases and J by 4 bases, leaving 17 bases between them. The length of the CDR3 is 16 residues. In nucleotides, the CDR3 is TGCAGTGCTAGAGATCCGACTAGTTATATCCCAGATACGCAGTATTTT. It translates to CSARDPTSYIPDTQYF.

This rearrangement joins TRBV19 to TRBJ2-7; 7 nucleotides match TRBD2. From germline, CDR1 is LNHDA and CDR2 SQIVND (reference sequence). The CDR3 is 14 residues long. The junction had 7 bases not matched to a gene; V was cut back by 5 bases and J by 3 bases. This chain's CDR3 is CASSFGGDVYEQYF. The CDR3 nucleotides read TGTGCCAGTAGTTTTGGGGGGGACGTCTACGAGCAGTACTTC.

This clonotype was counted a few times. V is TRBV28 and J is TRBJ1-1; 9 positions agree with TRBD1. Germline assignment: CDR1 MDHEN and CDR2 SYDVKM. V was pared by 4 bases and J by 2 bases, with 2 bases of the junction left unmatched. The CDR3 consists of 14 residues. As DNA, the CDR3 is TGTGCCAGCAGTTGGGACAGGGCTAACACTGAAGCTTTCTTT. Its translation is CASSWDRANTEAFF.